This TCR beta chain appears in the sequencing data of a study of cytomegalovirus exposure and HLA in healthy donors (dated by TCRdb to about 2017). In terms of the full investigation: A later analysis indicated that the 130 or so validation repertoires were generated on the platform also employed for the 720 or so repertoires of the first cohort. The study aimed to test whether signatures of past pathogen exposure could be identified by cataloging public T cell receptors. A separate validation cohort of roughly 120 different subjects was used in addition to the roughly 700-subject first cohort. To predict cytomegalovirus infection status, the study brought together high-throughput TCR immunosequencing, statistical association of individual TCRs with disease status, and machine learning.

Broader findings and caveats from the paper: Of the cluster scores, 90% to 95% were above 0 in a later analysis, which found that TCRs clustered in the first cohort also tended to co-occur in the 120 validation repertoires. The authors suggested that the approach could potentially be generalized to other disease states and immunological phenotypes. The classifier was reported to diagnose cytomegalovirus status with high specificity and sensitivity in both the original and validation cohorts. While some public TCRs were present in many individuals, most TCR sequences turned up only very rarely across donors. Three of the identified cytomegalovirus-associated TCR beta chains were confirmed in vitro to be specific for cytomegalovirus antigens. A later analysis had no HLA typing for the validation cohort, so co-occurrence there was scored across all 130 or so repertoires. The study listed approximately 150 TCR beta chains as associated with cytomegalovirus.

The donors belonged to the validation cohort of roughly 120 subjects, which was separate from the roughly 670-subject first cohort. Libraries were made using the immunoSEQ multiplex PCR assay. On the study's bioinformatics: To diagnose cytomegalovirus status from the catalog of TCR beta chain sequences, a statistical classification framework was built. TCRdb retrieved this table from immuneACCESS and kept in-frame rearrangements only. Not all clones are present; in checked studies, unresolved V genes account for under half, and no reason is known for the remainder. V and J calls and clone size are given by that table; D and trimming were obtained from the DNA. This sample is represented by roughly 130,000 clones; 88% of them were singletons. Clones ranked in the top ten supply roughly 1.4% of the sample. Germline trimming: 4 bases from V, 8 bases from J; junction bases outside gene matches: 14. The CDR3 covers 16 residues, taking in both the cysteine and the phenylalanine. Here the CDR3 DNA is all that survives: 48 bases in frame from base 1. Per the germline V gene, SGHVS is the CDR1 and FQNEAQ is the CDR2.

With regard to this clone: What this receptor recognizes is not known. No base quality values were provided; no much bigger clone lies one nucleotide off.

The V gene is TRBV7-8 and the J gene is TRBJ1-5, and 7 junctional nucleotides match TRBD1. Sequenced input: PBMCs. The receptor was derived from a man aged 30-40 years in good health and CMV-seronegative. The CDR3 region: CASSSNVPGQSKPQHF. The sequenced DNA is TGTGCCAGCAGCTCCAATGTTCCGGGACAGTCGAAGCCCCAGCATTTT.